Listed here are 3 T cell receptor beta chains from one sample, sequenced in a study of T cell changes during pregnancy in multiple sclerosis. Here immunoSEQ multiplex PCR was the method, and the copy in TCRdb shows in-frame clones only, minus some. This table has tens of thousands of clones, about 93% appearing once. This material consisted of CD4+ T cells from peripheral blood mononuclear cells, taken in the second trimester of pregnancy. These receptor sequences come from a female donor with multiple sclerosis, enrolled in a pregnancy study.

The V and J genes are TRBV19 and TRBJ2-3; 8 bases align to TRBD1. The CDR3 has 15 residues. V trimming: 5 bases; J trimming: 2 bases; junction bases outside the gene matches: 6. The germline CDR1 and CDR2 sequences are LNHDA and SQIVND (reference sequence). In nucleotides, the CDR3 is TGTGCCAGTAGTCCTTGGACAGGGAACACAGATACGCAGTATTTT. Its protein is CASSPWTGNTDTQYF.

The chain recombines TRBV5-6 with TRBJ1-5; no firm D call. CDR1 is SGHDT and CDR2 is YYEEEE in the germline V gene. CDR3 size: 14 residues. With 3 bases removed from V and 3 bases from J, the gap between germline ends came to 10 bases. The CDR3 region is CASSSRQDNQPQHF. In nucleotides, the CDR3 is TGTGCCAGCAGCTCACGCCAGGACAATCAGCCCCAGCATTTT. Together with reference TRBV5-6 and TRBJ1-5, the CDR3 gives the full variable domain: DAGVTQSPTHLIKTRGQQVTLRCSPKSGHDTVSWYQQALGQGPQFIFQYYEEEERQRGNFPDRFSGHQFPNYSSELNVNALLLGDSALYLCASSSRQDNQPQHFGDGTRLSIL.

V gene TRBV7-2 combines with J gene TRBJ2-7, with 11 bases lining up with TRBD2. Germline V gene lookup returns CDR1 SGHTA and CDR2 FQGNSA. V shed 5 bases, J shed 7 bases, and the junction held 10 bases outside the gene matches. The CDR3 has 15 residues. The CDR3: CASSLSSGGAREQYF. CDR3 nucleotide sequence: TGTGCCAGCAGCCTAAGTAGCGGGGGGGCACGAGAGCAGTACTTC.